This T cell receptor beta chain appears in the sequencing data of a study of CD8+CD57+ T cells in acquired aplastic anemia. Comments on this clonotype: The target antigen is unknown.

This CDR3 spans 14 amino acids. Germline CDR1 LNHDA, CDR2 SQIVND (reference sequence). V was clipped by 2 bases and J by 6 bases, with 11 bases between them. TCR beta VDJ and CDR3 profiles were obtained from a genomic DNA template. TCRdb reprocessed the reads with MiXCR, giving one entry per CDR3 protein. Here the sample spans 200,000 to 250,000 distinct CDR3 sequences, 40% to 60% being singletons. General observations from the study: With respect to CD8+ Simpson's diversity, patients and controls did not differ significantly.

Sequencing was done on patients that had shown CD8+CD57+ cell expansion by flow cytometry. Patients had not yet gotten any therapy when their blood was taken for sampling. Specimen: sorted CD4+, CD8+, or CD8+CD57+ T cells (not recorded which) from PBMCs. The TCR sequence derives from a human donor with aplastic anemia. The chain recombines TRBV19 with TRBJ2-1; D may match TRBD1 or TRBD2 (5 bases each). The CDR3 is CASSIMGERNEQFF. In DNA form, the CDR3 reads TGTGCCAGTAGTATAATGGGGGAACGCAATGAGCAGTTCTTC.